This T cell receptor beta chain was identified in a study of blood T cell repertoires in COVID-19. Looking at the study overall: The samples span acute and convalescent COVID-19 from the United States, Italy and Spain. PBMCs, B-cell-depleted T cells, or T cells were the source of the cDNA or gDNA that made up the material.

Per the original methods: Reference gene primer amplification gave estimated nucleated cell counts. The method was immunoSEQ multiplex PCR; TCRdb's version includes in-frame clones alone and lacks a portion of them. For V, J and clone size, that table is used; D and trimming come from the DNA. Of 200,000 to 300,000 clones in the sample, roughly 90% were seen once. The V gene lost 3 bases and the J gene lost 3 bases, with 11 bases spanning the gap. CDR1 is GTSNPN and CDR2 is SVGIG in the germline V gene (reference sequence). The CDR3 consists of 13 residues. The TCR comes from a man younger than 45 with active or convalescent COVID-19. Sequenced: peripheral blood. J is TRBJ1-1 and V is TRBV30, with D unclear. The chain's CDR3 is CAWSFSADTEAFF. CDR3 nucleotides: TGTGCCTGGAGCTTCTCAGCGGACACTGAAGCTTTCTTT. The full variable domain, rest sourced from reference TRBV30 and TRBJ1-1, is SQTIHQWPATLVQPVGSPLSLECTVEGTSNPNLYWYRQAAGRGLQLLFYSVGIGQISSEVPQNLSASRPQDRQFILSSKKLLLSDSGFYLCAWSFSADTEAFFGQGTRLTVV.